A selection of T cell receptor beta chains follows, all from one sample in a study of cytomegalovirus exposure and HLA in healthy donors. Produced via immunoSEQ multiplex PCR; TCRdb's table is partial and in-frame only. The sample shows fewer than 130,000 clones, less than 75% of them seen only once. Sequencing was done on a sample of PBMCs. The receptors shown here come from a man in his forties in good health and CMV-seropositive. The conserved cysteine and the conserved F or W are not part of the CDR3 here. The order of the fields is J gene, V gene, D gene, CDR3 protein. The D gene is left open where the match is weak.

>TRBJ2-4|TRBV6-6|NA
ASSYSSGIQY
>TRBJ2-7|TRBV19|NA
ASSTLTGEVEQY
>TRBJ2-3|TRBV5-4|TRBD1
ASSLRGQGADTQY
>TRBJ2-3|TRBV30|NA
AWIRTAALTDTQY
>TRBJ2-7|TRBV7-6|NA
ASSQTGTRGEQY
>TRBJ1-1|TRBV6-5|NA
ASSYEGDTEAF
>TRBJ1-5|TRBV30|NA
AWTGDSNQPQH
>TRBJ2-7|TRBV10-1|TRBD2
ASSASGRIYEQY
>TRBJ2-1|TRBV15|NA
AASRESPNYNEQF
>TRBJ2-1|TRBV6-5|TRBD2
ASSVRGLVNNEQF
>TRBJ2-6|TRBV6-5|NA
ASSYSGETGANVLT